This TCR beta chain was captured in a study of OX40 agonist ivuxolimab in advanced cancers. Whole-study context: Males comprised 75% to 90% of the group, whose mean age was approximately 61 years (range about 20 to 79).

Assay: immunoSEQ multiplex PCR; the TCRdb copy retains only in-frame clones and omits some. The sample lists tens of thousands of clones; 85% were seen once. Autoimmune disease history or systemic immunosuppression disqualified patients. V shed 6 bases and J shed 7 bases, with 13 bases lying between them. There are 12 residues in the CDR3. CDR1 is MNHEY and CDR2 is SVGAGI in the germline V gene. This specimen was CD4+ or CD8+ T cells sorted from blood, taken in a trial of the OX40 agonist ivuxolimab. This chain uses TRBV6-5 with TRBJ2-7; no definite D call. The clonotype originates from an adult with an advanced solid tumor such as melanoma, head and neck, liver or kidney cancer. DNA of the CDR3: TGTGCCAGCAGCCTGCCCGGACGAGAGCAGTACTTC. Translation gives CASSLPGREQYF.